A selection of T cell receptor beta chains follows, all from one sample in a study of blood T cell repertoires in COVID-19. Clones were sequenced by immunoSEQ multiplex PCR, and TCRdb holds only the in-frame ones, with some missing. Among roughly 240,000 clones listed, roughly 85% were seen once. The sequencing sample was made of peripheral blood. These receptor sequences come from a man between 45 and 60 years old with COVID-19, enrolled during active disease. CDR3s leave out the opening cysteine and the closing phenylalanine or tryptophan.

cdr3_length,v_call,cdr3_aa
14,TRBV7-6,ASSSSSGGPGNEQF
14,TRBV2,ASTRGRGATNEKLF
12,TRBV5-4,ASSLKDSQETQY
13,TRBV7-8,ASSLQAGPTYEQY
16,TRBV3-1/TRBV3-2,ASSQGVGGGVKNTEAF
16,TRBV24-1,ATSDHPGGGLNTGELF
14,TRBV7-3,ASSYPQGASAGELF
15,TRBV3-1/TRBV3-2,ASSQEFRTALNRGYT
13,TRBV2,ASSAMTGQSYEQY
13,TRBV7-9,ASSLERQGFETQY
13,TRBV4-2,ASSQGERGVHEQY
11,TRBV10-3,ATHGAGRDEQY
12,TRBV11-3,ASSLGDTYNEQF
9,TRBV20-1,SARIQEKLF
14,TRBV7-9,ASSYTGGLPQETQY
13,TRBV11-2,ASSLLTGKNTEAF
11,TRBV19,ASSPFGNQPQH
13,TRBV6-5,ASSPRGRGPREQF
10,TRBV6-5,ASSTDRVSYT
14,TRBV10-2,ASIDSGGARYNEQF
15,TRBV11-2,ASSLGSSGGPWETQY
11,TRBV6-2/TRBV6-3,ASSDRENYGYT
12,TRBV6-5,ASSYRGSSYEQY
13,TRBV28,ASTSWGGGENEQF
9,TRBV7-9,ASMGGGRQY
13,TRBV9,ASSPRQDYYNEQF
20,TRBV5-1,ASSQSTRQESKEVSGANVLT
14,TRBV7-2,ASSISGGAPPDTQY
14,TRBV11-3,ASSLGTGNYVNTIY
13,TRBV5-8,ASSRRQGTFYGYT
15,TRBV4-1,ASSQTPDQGTHTEAF
13,TRBV19,ASSPGPRGGTEAF
11,TRBV12-3/TRBV12-4,ASSPAGGEKLF
14,TRBV7-9,ASSQVALLDNYGYT
13,TRBV10-3,AIAGGLVNTDTQY
15,TRBV3-1/TRBV3-2,ASSQDLTGVSGNTIY
13,TRBV7-9,ASSLAITGIPQAF
12,TRBV27,ASSTGTDRGEQY
15,TRBV3-1/TRBV3-2,ASSQKGTGVGRTEAF
16,TRBV11-2,ASSFTSQGAGGKNIQY
11,TRBV5-4,ASSREPGQGLF